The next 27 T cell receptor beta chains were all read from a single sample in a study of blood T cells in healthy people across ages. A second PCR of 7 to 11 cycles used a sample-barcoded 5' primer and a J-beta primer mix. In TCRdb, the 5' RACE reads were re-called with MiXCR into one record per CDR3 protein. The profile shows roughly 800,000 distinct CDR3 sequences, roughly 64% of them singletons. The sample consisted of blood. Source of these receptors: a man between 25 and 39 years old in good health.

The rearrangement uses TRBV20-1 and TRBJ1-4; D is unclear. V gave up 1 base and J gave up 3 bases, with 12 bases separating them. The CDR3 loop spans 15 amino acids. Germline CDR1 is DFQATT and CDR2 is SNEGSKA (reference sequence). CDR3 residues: CSARAGFGPNEKLFF. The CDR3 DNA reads TGCAGTGCTAGAGCCGGATTTGGGCCTAATGAAAAACTGTTTTTT.

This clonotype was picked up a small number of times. CDR3 amino acids: CSVGDRVGSDGYTF. DNA of the CDR3: TGCAGCGTTGGGGATCGGGTTGGGTCGGATGGCTACACCTTC. The chain couples TRBV29-1 to TRBJ1-2; D gene uncertain. V was clipped by 4 bases and J by 6 bases, with 18 bases between them. There are 14 residues in the CDR3. Looked up from germline, CDR1 is SQVTM and CDR2 is ANQGSEA.

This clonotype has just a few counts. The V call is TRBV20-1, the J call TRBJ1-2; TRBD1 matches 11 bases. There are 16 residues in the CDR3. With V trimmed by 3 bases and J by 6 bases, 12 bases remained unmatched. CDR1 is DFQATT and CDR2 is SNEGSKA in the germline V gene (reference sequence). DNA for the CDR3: TGCAGTGCTAGGCCTACCCTAAGGGGACAGGGGGATGGCTACACCTTC. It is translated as CSARPTLRGQGDGYTF.

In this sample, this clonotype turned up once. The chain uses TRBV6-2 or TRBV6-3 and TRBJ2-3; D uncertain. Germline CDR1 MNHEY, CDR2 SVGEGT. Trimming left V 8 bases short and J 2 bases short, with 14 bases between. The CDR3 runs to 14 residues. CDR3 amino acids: CASRAAPDTDTQYF. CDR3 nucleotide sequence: TGTGCCAGCCGGGCCGCTCCCGACACAGATACGCAGTATTTT.

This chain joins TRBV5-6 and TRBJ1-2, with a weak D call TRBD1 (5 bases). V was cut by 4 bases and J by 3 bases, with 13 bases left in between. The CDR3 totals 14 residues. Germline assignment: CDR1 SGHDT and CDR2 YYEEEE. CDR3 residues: CASSPGPQDYGYTF. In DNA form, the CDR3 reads TGTGCCAGCAGCCCGGGACCTCAGGACTATGGCTACACCTTC. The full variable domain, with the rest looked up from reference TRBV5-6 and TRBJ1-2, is DAGVTQSPTHLIKTRGQQVTLRCSPKSGHDTVSWYQQALGQGPQFIFQYYEEEERQRGNFPDRFSGHQFPNYSSELNVNALLLGDSALYLCASSPGPQDYGYTFGSGTRLTVV.

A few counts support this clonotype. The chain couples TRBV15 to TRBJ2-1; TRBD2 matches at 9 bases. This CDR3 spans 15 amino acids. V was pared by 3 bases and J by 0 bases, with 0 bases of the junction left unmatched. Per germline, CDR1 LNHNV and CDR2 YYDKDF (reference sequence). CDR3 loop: CATSSSGSSYNEQFF. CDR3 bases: TGTGCCACCAGCAGTAGCGGGAGCTCCTACAATGAGCAGTTCTTC.

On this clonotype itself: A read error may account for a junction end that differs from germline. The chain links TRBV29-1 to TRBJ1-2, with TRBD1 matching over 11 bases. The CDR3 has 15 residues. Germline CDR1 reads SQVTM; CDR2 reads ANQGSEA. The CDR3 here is CSAEDWDRGVIGYTF. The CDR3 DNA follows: TGCAGCGCTGAAGATTGGGACAGGGGGGTGATTGGCTACACCTTC. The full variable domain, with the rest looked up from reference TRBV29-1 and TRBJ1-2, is SAVISQKPSRDICQRGTSLTIQCQVDSQVTMMFWYRQQPGQSLTLIATANQGSEATYESGFVIDKFPISRPNLTFSTLTVSNMSPEDSSIYLCSAEDWDRGVIGYTFGSGTRLTVV.

The CDR3 sequence: CASSVDKTSGNADTQYF. The CDR3 nucleotides read TGTGCCAGCAGCGTGGACAAGACTAGCGGGAATGCAGATACGCAGTATTTT. V and J are TRBV9 and TRBJ2-3, with 11 positions matching TRBD2. Germline V lookup: CDR1 SGDLS, CDR2 YYNGEE. V lost 2 bases, J lost 4 bases, and 9 bases stayed unmatched. The CDR3 covers 17 residues.

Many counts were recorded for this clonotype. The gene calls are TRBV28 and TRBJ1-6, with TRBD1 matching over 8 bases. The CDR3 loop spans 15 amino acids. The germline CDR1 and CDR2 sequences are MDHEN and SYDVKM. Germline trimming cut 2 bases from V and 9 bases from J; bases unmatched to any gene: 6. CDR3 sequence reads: CASSLPQGAGSPLHF. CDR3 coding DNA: TGTGCCAGCAGTTTACCGCAGGGGGCGGGTTCACCCCTCCACTTT.

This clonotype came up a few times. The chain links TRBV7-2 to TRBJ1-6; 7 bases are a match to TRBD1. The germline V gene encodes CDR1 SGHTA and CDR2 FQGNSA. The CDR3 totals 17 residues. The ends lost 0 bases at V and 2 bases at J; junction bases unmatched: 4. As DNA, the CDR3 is TGTGCCAGCAGCTTAGCACAGGGGAGGCCCTATAATTCACCCCTCCACTTT. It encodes CASSLAQGRPYNSPLHF.

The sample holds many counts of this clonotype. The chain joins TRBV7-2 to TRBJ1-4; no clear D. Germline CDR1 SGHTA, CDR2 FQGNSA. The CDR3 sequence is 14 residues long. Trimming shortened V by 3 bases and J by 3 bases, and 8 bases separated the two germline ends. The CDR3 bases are TGTGCCAGCAGCTTGGAAGGATCTAATGAAAAACTGTTTTTT. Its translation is CASSLEGSNEKLFF.

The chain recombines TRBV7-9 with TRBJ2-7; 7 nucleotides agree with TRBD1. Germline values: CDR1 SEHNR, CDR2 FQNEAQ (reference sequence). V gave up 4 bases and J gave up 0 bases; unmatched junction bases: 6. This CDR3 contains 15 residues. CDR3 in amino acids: CASSSRDRYSYEQYF. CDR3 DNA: TGTGCCAGCAGCTCGAGGGACAGATACTCCTACGAGCAGTACTTC.

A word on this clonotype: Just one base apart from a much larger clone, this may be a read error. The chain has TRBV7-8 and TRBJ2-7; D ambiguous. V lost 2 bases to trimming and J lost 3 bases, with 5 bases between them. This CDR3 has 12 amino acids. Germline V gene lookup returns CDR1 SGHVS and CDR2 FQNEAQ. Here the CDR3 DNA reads TGTGCCAGCAGCTTATGGGACTACGAGCAGTACTTC. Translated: CASSLWDYEQYF.

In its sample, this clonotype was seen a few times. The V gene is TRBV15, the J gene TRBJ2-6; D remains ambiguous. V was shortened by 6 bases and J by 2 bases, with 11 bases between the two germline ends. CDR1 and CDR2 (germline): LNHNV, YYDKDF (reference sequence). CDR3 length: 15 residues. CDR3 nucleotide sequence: TGTGCCACCAGTTCTGGGGTTACTGGGGCCAACGTCCTGACTTTC. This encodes CATSSGVTGANVLTF.

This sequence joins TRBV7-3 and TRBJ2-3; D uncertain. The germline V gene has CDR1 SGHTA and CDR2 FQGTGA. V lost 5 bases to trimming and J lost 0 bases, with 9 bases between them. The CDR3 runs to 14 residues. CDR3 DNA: TGTGCCAGCAGCCCGCACTCTAGCACAGATACGCAGTATTTT. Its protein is CASSPHSSTDTQYF.

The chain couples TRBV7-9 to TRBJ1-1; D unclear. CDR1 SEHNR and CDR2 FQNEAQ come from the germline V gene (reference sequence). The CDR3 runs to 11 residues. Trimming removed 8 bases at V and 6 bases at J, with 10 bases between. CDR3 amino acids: CASLQSAEAFF. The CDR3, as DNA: TGTGCCAGCCTCCAATCAGCTGAAGCTTTCTTT.

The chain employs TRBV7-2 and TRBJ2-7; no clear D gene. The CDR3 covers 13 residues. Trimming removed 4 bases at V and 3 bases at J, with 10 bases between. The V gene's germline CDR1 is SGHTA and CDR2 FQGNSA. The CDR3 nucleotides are TGTGCCAGCAGCTCAGCTGTGGGCTACGAGCAGTACTTC. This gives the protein CASSSAVGYEQYF.

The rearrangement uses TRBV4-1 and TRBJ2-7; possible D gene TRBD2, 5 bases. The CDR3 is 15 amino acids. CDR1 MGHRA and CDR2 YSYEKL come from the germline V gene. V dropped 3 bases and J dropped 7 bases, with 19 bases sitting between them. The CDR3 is CASSQAGILMNEQYF. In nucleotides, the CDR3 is TGCGCCAGCAGCCAGGCCGGGATTCTAATGAATGAGCAGTACTTC.

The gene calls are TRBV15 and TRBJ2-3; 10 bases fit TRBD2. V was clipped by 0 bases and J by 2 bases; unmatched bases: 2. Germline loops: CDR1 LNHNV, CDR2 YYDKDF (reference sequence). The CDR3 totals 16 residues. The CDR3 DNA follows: TGTGCCACCAGCAGAGACCTAGCGGGGGTCACAGATACGCAGTATTTT. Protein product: CATSRDLAGVTDTQYF.

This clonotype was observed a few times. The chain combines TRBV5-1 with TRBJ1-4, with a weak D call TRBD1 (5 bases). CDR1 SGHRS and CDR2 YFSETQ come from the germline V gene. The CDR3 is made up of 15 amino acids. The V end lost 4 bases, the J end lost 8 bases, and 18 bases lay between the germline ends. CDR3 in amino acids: CASSSERGRTEKLFF. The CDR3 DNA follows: TGCGCCAGCAGCAGCGAACGGGGCAGGACCGAAAAACTGTTTTTT.

CDR3 nucleotides: TGTGCCAGCAGTTACTCTACCAGCGGGAGGGCCGAGCAGTACTTC. This codes for CASSYSTSGRAEQYF. The V call is TRBV6-5, the J call TRBJ2-7, with TRBD2 matching over 10 bases. CDR1 MNHEY and CDR2 SVGAGI come from the germline V gene. This CDR3 comprises 15 residues. J was trimmed by 6 bases and V by 0 bases; bases with no gene match: 5.

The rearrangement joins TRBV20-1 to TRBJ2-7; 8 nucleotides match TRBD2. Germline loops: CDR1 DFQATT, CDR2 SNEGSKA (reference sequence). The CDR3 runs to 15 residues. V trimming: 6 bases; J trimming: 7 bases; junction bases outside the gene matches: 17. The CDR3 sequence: CSAREIRGGLNEQYF. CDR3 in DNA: TGCAGTGCCCGCGAGATACGGGGGGGCTTGAATGAGCAGTACTTC.

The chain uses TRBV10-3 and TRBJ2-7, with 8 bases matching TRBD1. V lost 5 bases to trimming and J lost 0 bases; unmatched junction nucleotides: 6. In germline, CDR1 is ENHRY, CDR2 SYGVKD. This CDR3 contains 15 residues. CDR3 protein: CAISPGQVSSYEQYF. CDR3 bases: TGTGCCATCAGTCCGGGACAGGTTAGCTCCTACGAGCAGTACTTC.

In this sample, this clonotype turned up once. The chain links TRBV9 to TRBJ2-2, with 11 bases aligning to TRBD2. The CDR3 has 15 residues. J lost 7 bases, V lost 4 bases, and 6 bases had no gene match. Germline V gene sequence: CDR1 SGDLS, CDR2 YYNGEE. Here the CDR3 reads CASSRLAGKGGELFF. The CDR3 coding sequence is TGTGCCAGCAGCCGACTAGCGGGAAAGGGCGGGGAGCTGTTTTTT. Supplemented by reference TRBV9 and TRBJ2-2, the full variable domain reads DSGVTQTPKHLITATGQRVTLRCSPRSGDLSVYWYQQSLDQGLQFLIQYYNGEERAKGNILERFSAQQFPDLHSELNLSSLELGDSALYFCASSRLAGKGGELFFGEGSRLTVL.

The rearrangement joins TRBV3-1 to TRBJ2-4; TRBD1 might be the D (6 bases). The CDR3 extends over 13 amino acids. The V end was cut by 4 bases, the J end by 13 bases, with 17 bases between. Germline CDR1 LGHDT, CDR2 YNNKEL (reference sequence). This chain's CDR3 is CASSRTGISVQYF. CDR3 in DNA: TGTGCCAGCAGCCGAACAGGGATTAGCGTGCAGTACTTC.

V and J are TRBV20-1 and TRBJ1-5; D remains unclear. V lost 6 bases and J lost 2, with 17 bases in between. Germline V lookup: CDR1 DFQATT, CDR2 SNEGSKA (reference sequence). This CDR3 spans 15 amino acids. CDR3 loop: CSAKKEGSGNQPQHF. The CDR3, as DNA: TGCAGTGCGAAGAAGGAGGGAAGCGGCAATCAGCCCCAGCATTTT.

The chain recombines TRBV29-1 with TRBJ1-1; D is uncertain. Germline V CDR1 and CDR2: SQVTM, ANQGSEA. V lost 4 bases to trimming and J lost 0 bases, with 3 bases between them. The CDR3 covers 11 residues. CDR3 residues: CSVALNTEAFF. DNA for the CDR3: TGCAGCGTTGCACTGAACACTGAAGCTTTCTTT.